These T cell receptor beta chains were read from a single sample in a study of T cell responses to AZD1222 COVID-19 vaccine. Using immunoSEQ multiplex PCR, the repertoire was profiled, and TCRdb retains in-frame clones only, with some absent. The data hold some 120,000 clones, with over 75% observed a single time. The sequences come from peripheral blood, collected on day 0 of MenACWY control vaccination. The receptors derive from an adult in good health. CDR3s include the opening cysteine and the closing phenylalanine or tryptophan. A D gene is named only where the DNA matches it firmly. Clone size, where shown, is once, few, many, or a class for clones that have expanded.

CDR3: CASSRMGPAGEQYF; DNA: TGCGCCAGCAGCCGTATGGGTCCAGCAGGAGAGCAGTACTTC; V: TRBV5-1; D: .; J: TRBJ2-7; size: .
CDR3: CASSLKYSYNEQFF; DNA: TGTGCCAGCAGTTTAAAGTACTCCTACAATGAGCAGTTCTTC; V: TRBV27; D: .; J: TRBJ2-1; size: .
CDR3: CASSVVVSGDNEQFF; DNA: TGTGCCAGCAGCGTAGTGGTTAGCGGAGACAATGAGCAGTTCTTC; V: TRBV9; D: .; J: TRBJ2-1; size: few
CDR3: CATSDSGQGWTGELFF; DNA: TGTGCCACCAGTGATTCAGGACAGGGATGGACCGGGGAGCTGTTTTTT; V: TRBV24-1; D: TRBD1; J: TRBJ2-2; size: .
CDR3: CSVDLDRGKYGYTF; DNA: TGCAGCGTTGACTTAGACAGGGGAAAGTATGGCTACACCTTC; V: TRBV29-1; D: TRBD1; J: TRBJ1-2; size: .
CDR3: CASQGNRNNEQFF; DNA: TGTGCCAGCCAGGGTAACCGTAACAATGAGCAGTTCTTC; V: TRBV6-5; D: .; J: TRBJ2-1; size: .
CDR3: CASSFLPGTPNEQFF; DNA: TGTGCCAGCAGTTTCCTCCCCGGGACTCCCAATGAGCAGTTCTTC; V: TRBV28; D: .; J: TRBJ2-1; size: .
CDR3: CASSLARGDYGYTF; DNA: TGTGCCAGCAGCTTGGCCAGGGGCGACTATGGCTACACCTTC; V: TRBV5-4; D: .; J: TRBJ1-2; size: few
CDR3: CARPPRRYQETQYF; DNA: TGTGCCCGCCCCCCAAGGCGGTACCAAGAGACCCAGTACTTC; V: TRBV10-3; D: .; J: TRBJ2-5; size: .
CDR3: CAWSKGLGGETQYF; DNA: TGTGCCTGGAGTAAGGGGCTCGGGGGCGAGACCCAGTACTTC; V: TRBV30; D: .; J: TRBJ2-5; size: .
CDR3: CASSRGLLETQYF; DNA: TGTGCCAGCAGCCGGGGACTACTGGAGACCCAGTACTTC; V: TRBV7-9; D: TRBD2; J: TRBJ2-5; size: .
CDR3: CASSSRQGGNTEAFF; DNA: TGCGCCAGCAGCTCTCGACAGGGAGGGAACACTGAAGCTTTCTTT; V: TRBV5-1; D: TRBD1; J: TRBJ1-1; size: few
CDR3: CASSYSIQDVTQYF; DNA: TGTGCCAGCAGTTACTCGATACAAGATGTGACCCAGTACTTC; V: TRBV6-2/TRBV6-3; D: .; J: TRBJ2-5; size: .
CDR3: CASSDRTSGYNEQFF; DNA: TGTGCCAGTAGCGATCGGACTAGCGGCTACAATGAGCAGTTCTTC; V: TRBV19; D: TRBD2; J: TRBJ2-1; size: .
CDR3: CASSDPGRKNQPQHF; DNA: TGTGCCAGCAGCGACCCGGGACGGAAAAATCAGCCCCAGCATTTT; V: TRBV6-5; D: .; J: TRBJ1-5; size: .
CDR3: CASSSRRHNQPQHF; DNA: TGTGCCAGCAGCTCGCGACGCCACAATCAGCCCCAGCATTTT; V: TRBV2; D: .; J: TRBJ1-5; size: few
CDR3: CASRLGDEQFF; DNA: TGTGCCAGCAGACTAGGTGATGAGCAGTTCTTC; V: TRBV28; D: .; J: TRBJ2-1; size: .
CDR3: CASSLAKGAAYEQYF; DNA: TGCGCCAGCAGCTTGGCCAAGGGGGCAGCCTACGAGCAGTACTTC; V: TRBV5-1; D: TRBD1; J: TRBJ2-7; size: .
CDR3: CASSPPRTGTGTEAFF; DNA: TGTGCCAGCAGCCCACCTAGGACAGGGACCGGCACTGAAGCTTTCTTT; V: TRBV5-4; D: TRBD1; J: TRBJ1-1; size: .
CDR3: CASSSGRAFSEQYF; DNA: TGTGCCAGTAGTTCCGGCAGGGCATTTTCCGAGCAGTACTTC; V: TRBV19; D: .; J: TRBJ2-7; size: few
CDR3: CASISLRTNYGYTF; DNA: TGTGCCAGCATCTCTTTACGGACAAACTATGGCTACACCTTC; V: TRBV28; D: .; J: TRBJ1-2; size: .
CDR3: CASAGSADLRNEQFF; DNA: TGTGCCAGCGCCGGATCGGCGGACCTAAGGAATGAGCAGTTCTTC; V: TRBV2; D: .; J: TRBJ2-1; size: .
CDR3: CASSQDTGSKSQPQHF; DNA: TGCGCCAGCAGCCAAGATACAGGATCTAAAAGTCAGCCCCAGCATTTT; V: TRBV4-1; D: .; J: TRBJ1-5; size: .
CDR3: CASSISSSYEQYF; DNA: TGTGCCAGTAGTATATCCAGCTCCTACGAGCAGTACTTC; V: TRBV19; D: .; J: TRBJ2-7; size: .
CDR3: CASSLADSGTEAFF; DNA: TGCGCCAGCAGCTTGGCGGACAGTGGGACTGAAGCTTTCTTT; V: TRBV5-1; D: .; J: TRBJ1-1; size: .
CDR3: CASSVGLAISTDTQYF; DNA: TGTGCCAGCAGCGTGGGACTAGCGATTAGCACAGATACGCAGTATTTT; V: TRBV9; D: TRBD2; J: TRBJ2-3; size: .